Each of the 32 T cell receptor beta chains below was sequenced from the same sample in a study of T-cell memory formation after mild COVID-19 (dated by TCRdb to the early 2020s). The library was built by means of 5' RACE. These reads were obtained on an Illumina NovaSeq 6000. TCRdb took the public reads, trimmed them with fastp at Q25, ran MiXCR for clone calling and kept in-frame beta chains. Every entry covers one CDR3 protein and lists the most common genes and DNA from its rows. The sample records about 150,000 distinct CDR3 sequences, 6% to 7% of which are singletons. The ten largest make up about 2% of the sample. Sequences were obtained from PBMCs or a T cell subset sorted from them (not recorded which). Receptor source: an adult woman who had mild COVID-19 (a few samples of this study predate the infection). The sample titles of this study are shuffled in the database, so cell type and time point are left out; the donor was told from shared clones.

This clonotype showed up just a few times. The chain carries TRBV2 and TRBJ1-2, with D unclear. V lost 8 bases and J lost 4, with 32 bases in between. The CDR3 loop spans 19 amino acids. Germline V gene sequence: CDR1 SNHLY, CDR2 FYNNEI. DNA of the CDR3: TGTGCCAGCCCTCCCGGGTCGGGGATCTTCGCCAACCCTTTCTATGGCTACACCTTC. Protein: CASPPGSGIFANPFYGYTF.

This clonotype turned up a few times. The chain carries TRBV5-1 and TRBJ1-5; D is uncertain. The germline CDR1 and CDR2 sequences are SGHRS and YFSETQ. Trimming took off 0 bases at V and 2 bases at J, with 9 bases between the two ends. CDR3 length: 15 amino acids. CDR3 residues: CASSLGSGGNQPQHF. CDR3 nucleotide sequence: TGCGCCAGCAGCTTGGGGTCCGGTGGCAATCAGCCCCAGCATTTT. The variable domain in full, with the rest retrieved from reference TRBV5-1 and TRBJ1-5, is KAGVTQTPRYLIKTRGQQVTLSCSPISGHRSVSWYQQTPGQGLQFLFEYFSETQRNKGNFPGRFSGRQFSNSRSEMNVSTLELGDSALYLCASSLGSGGNQPQHFGDGTRLSIL.

This clonotype was detected ten times or more. J is TRBJ2-7 and V is TRBV20-1; the D gene is possibly TRBD1 (6 bases). Deletions cut 8 bases from V and 0 bases from J, with 8 bases between. Germline V gives CDR1 DFQATT, CDR2 SNEGSKA (reference sequence). This CDR3 is built from 11 residues. CDR3 loop: CSRDTSYEQYF. The CDR3 coding sequence is TGCAGTAGGGACACCTCCTACGAGCAGTACTTC.

The V and J genes are TRBV12-3 or TRBV12-4 and TRBJ1-2, with D possibly matching TRBD1 (5 bases). This CDR3 contains 15 residues. V was pared by 1 base and J by 4 bases, with 13 bases between. The CDR3 DNA sequence: TGTGCCAGCAGTTTAGAGGCAGGGATCGCCTATGGCTACACCTTC. It codes for CASSLEAGIAYGYTF.

The chain joins TRBV20-1 to TRBJ1-1, with D possibly TRBD1 on 6 matching bases. From germline, CDR1 is DFQATT and CDR2 SNEGSKA (reference sequence). The CDR3 covers 16 residues. V shed 2 bases and J shed 3 bases, with 19 bases lying between them. The CDR3 DNA reads TGCAGTGCTAGAAATGTCGGAAGGACAGCGGACACTGAAGCTTTCTTT. Its protein is CSARNVGRTADTEAFF.

The chain joins TRBV6-5 to TRBJ1-3; a possible D gene is TRBD1 (6 bases). The CDR3 length is 14 residues. CDR1 and CDR2 from the germline V gene are MNHEY and SVGAGI. V dropped 6 bases and J dropped 1 base, with 10 bases sitting between them. This chain's CDR3 is CASRTGISGNTIYF. CDR3 sequence (DNA): TGTGCCAGCAGAACAGGGATATCTGGAAACACCATATATTTT.

V gene TRBV6-2 or TRBV6-3 combines with J gene TRBJ1-2; 7 bases line up with TRBD1. Germline V lookup: CDR1 MNHEY, CDR2 SVGEGT. The CDR3 runs to 15 residues. V dropped 8 bases and J dropped 3; count of bases not matched to a gene: 12. CDR3 bases: TGTGCCAGCCTTTGGACAGGCCCCGCTGACTATGGCTACACCTTC. It codes for CASLWTGPADYGYTF.

This clonotype was seen at least ten times. This chain connects TRBV18 to TRBJ1-2; D gene uncertain. The length of the CDR3 is 16 residues. V lost 2 bases and J lost 5, with 18 bases in between. CDR1 and CDR2 (germline): KGHSH, LQKENI. CDR3 protein: CASSPVSFPQEYGYTF. Here the CDR3 DNA reads TGTGCCAGCTCACCAGTGAGTTTCCCCCAGGAGTATGGCTACACCTTC.

This clonotype was counted only a few times. The rearrangement joins TRBV7-2 to TRBJ2-3, with D possibly matching TRBD2 (6 bases). Trimming took 4 bases from V and 7 from J, leaving 21 bases between them. Germline CDR1 reads SGHTA; CDR2 reads FQGNSA. The CDR3 consists of 16 residues. CDR3 sequence (DNA): TGTGCCAGCAGCTCCCGCCCGGGGGTGGAAAGGAATACGCAGTATTTT. It is translated as CASSSRPGVERNTQYF.

This clonotype has a count of ten or more. This chain joins TRBV4-1 and TRBJ1-2; D possibly corresponds to TRBD1 (6 bases). The CDR3 is made up of 13 amino acids. The V end lost 1 base, the J end lost 8 bases, and 11 bases lay between the germline ends. The germline gives CDR1 MGHRA, CDR2 YSYEKL. CDR3 nucleotide sequence: TGCGCCAGCAGCCAAGGGACAGTGGCGGGCTACACCTTC. This translates into CASSQGTVAGYTF.

This clonotype was recorded many times. The chain employs TRBV7-3 and TRBJ1-1; TRBD1 matches at 11 bases. After removal of 0 bases from V and 4 bases from J, the junction contained 1 base not matched to a gene. Germline V gene lookup returns CDR1 SGHTA and CDR2 FQGTGA. The length of the CDR3 is 15 residues. CDR3 protein: CASSLTGTGGTEAFF. The CDR3 nucleotides are TGTGCCAGCAGCTTAACGGGGACAGGGGGCACTGAAGCTTTCTTT.

V usage is TRBV4-1 and J usage is TRBJ2-5, with 7 nucleotides matching TRBD1. The ends lost 1 base at V and 4 bases at J; junction bases unmatched: 9. In germline, CDR1 is MGHRA, CDR2 YSYEKL. The CDR3 has 16 residues. The CDR3 DNA sequence: TGCGCCAGCAGCCAAGCCAACAGGGGTTTGGGAGAGACCCAGTACTTC. Amino acids: CASSQANRGLGETQYF.

The rearrangement joins TRBV11-1 to TRBJ2-3, with 7 bases fitting TRBD1. The CDR3 runs to 15 residues. Germline V gene lookup returns CDR1 SGHAT and CDR2 FQDESV (reference sequence). Trimming cost V 5 bases and J 0 bases; bases outside gene matches: 5. The CDR3 nucleotides read TGTGCCAGCAGCCCGGGACAGAGAAGCACAGATACGCAGTATTTT. Its translation is CASSPGQRSTDTQYF.

V is TRBV20-1 and J is TRBJ2-7; TRBD1 agrees at 8 bases. J was trimmed by 7 bases and V by 0 bases; bases with no gene match: 11. Germline V gene data show CDR1 as DFQATT and CDR2 as SNEGSKA (reference sequence). CDR3 size: 15 residues. Here the CDR3 DNA reads TGCAGTGCTAGAGATAGGGGGACAGGCCCCTTTGAGCAGTACTTC. Amino acid sequence: CSARDRGTGPFEQYF.

This clonotype was seen a handful of times. The rearrangement uses TRBV12-3 or TRBV12-4 and TRBJ1-2; D gene ambiguous. The length of the CDR3 is 14 residues. Trimming removed 6 bases from V and 8 bases from J, with 19 bases in between. For the CDR3, the DNA is TGTGCCAGCAGCAACAGACCCGGCCTGGGGGGCTACACCTTC. Residues: CASSNRPGLGGYTF.

The chain employs TRBV5-1 and TRBJ2-7; 9 positions match TRBD1. This CDR3 has 13 amino acids. V shed 4 bases, J shed 4 bases, and the junction held 3 bases outside the gene matches. Germline V gives CDR1 SGHRS, CDR2 YFSETQ. CDR3 nucleotides: TGCGCCAGCAGCGGGGACAGGGTTTACGAGCAGTACTTC. Translation gives CASSGDRVYEQYF.

This clonotype was counted a few times. The chain recombines TRBV5-6 with TRBJ2-5; D not certain. The germline V gene has CDR1 SGHDT and CDR2 YYEEEE. There are 12 residues in the CDR3. Trimming left V 1 base short and J 5 bases short, with 6 bases between. The CDR3 region has the DNA TGTGCCAGCAGCTTGCAGCAGGAGACCCAGTACTTC. Encoded protein: CASSLQQETQYF.

The chain links TRBV5-1 to TRBJ2-3, with 9 bases lining up with TRBD2. Germline V gene data show CDR1 as SGHRS and CDR2 as YFSETQ. CDR3 length equals 16 residues. The V and J ends lost 5 bases and 4 bases, in that order; junction bases with no gene match: 11. CDR3 sequence (DNA): TGCGCCAGCAGTCTTGGCCCGACTAGCGGCGCAGATACGCAGTATTTT. Amino acids: CASSLGPTSGADTQYF.

This clonotype was picked up many times. The chain employs TRBV20-1 and TRBJ1-1; D is unclear. Trimming removed 5 bases from V and 5 bases from J, with 18 bases in between. Germline lookup yields CDR1 DFQATT and CDR2 SNEGSKA (reference sequence). The CDR3 has 14 residues. As DNA, the CDR3 is TGCAGTGCTCTCGGGGAATCGGCGAAGACTGAAGCTTTCTTT. It is translated as CSALGESAKTEAFF.

This clonotype was counted at least ten times. The chain recombines TRBV6-5 with TRBJ2-6; 12 bases agree with TRBD2. From germline, CDR1 is MNHEY and CDR2 SVGAGI. This CDR3 spans 20 amino acids. V lost 2 bases, J lost 4 bases, and 12 bases stayed unmatched. The CDR3 DNA is TGTGCCAGCAGTTACACCTACCTCGGACTAGCGGGAACCGGGGCCAACGTCCTGACTTTC. This translates into CASSYTYLGLAGTGANVLTF.

This clonotype came up a few times. This rearrangement joins TRBV6-2 or TRBV6-3 to TRBJ2-2; D perhaps matches TRBD2 (5 bases). Germline V gene data show CDR1 as MNHEY and CDR2 as SVGEGT. V lost 6 bases to trimming and J lost 0 bases, with 11 bases between them. The CDR3 extends over 15 amino acids. The CDR3 protein is CASSRSVANTGELFF. As DNA, the CDR3 is TGTGCCAGCAGCCGTAGCGTAGCGAACACCGGGGAGCTGTTTTTT.

The sample holds a few counts of this clonotype. CDR3 bases: TGTGCCAGCAGCCAAGTCTTTGTGAGGGAGGGATCCTACAATGAGCAGTTCTTC. Amino acid sequence: CASSQVFVREGSYNEQFF. This chain joins TRBV4-2 and TRBJ2-1; TRBD2 matches at 7 bases. CDR1 and CDR2 (germline): LGHNA, YNFKEQ. This CDR3 contains 18 residues. V gave up 1 base and J gave up 1 base; unmatched junction bases: 10.

This clonotype has a handful of counts. V and J are TRBV5-1 and TRBJ2-1, with D tentatively TRBD1 (6 bases). The length of the CDR3 is 16 residues. The ends were cut back, 4 bases at V and 4 bases at J, with 18 bases in the middle. Germline V gene lookup returns CDR1 SGHRS and CDR2 YFSETQ. The CDR3 loop reads CASSEVRAGAYNEQFF. The CDR3 DNA follows: TGCGCCAGCAGCGAGGTCAGGGCAGGGGCGTACAATGAGCAGTTCTTC.

In its sample, this clonotype was seen many times. This sequence joins TRBV29-1 and TRBJ2-7; 14 bases align to TRBD2. V was pared by 5 bases and J by 3 bases, with 3 bases of the junction left unmatched. The CDR3 sequence is 14 residues long. Per germline, CDR1 SQVTM and CDR2 ANQGSEA. CDR3 protein: CSVRLAGGFYEQYF. The CDR3 DNA sequence: TGCAGCGTTAGACTAGCGGGAGGGTTCTACGAGCAGTACTTC.

This clonotype was observed a handful of times. The chain is built from TRBV19 and TRBJ2-3; 11 bases match TRBD2. Per germline, CDR1 LNHDA and CDR2 SQIVND (reference sequence). Germline trimming cut 1 base from V and 1 base from J; bases unmatched to any gene: 16. This CDR3 has 21 residues. The CDR3 region is CASSIVARRLAGGSGTDTQYF. The CDR3 DNA follows: TGTGCCAGTAGTATAGTGGCTCGGCGGCTAGCGGGAGGAAGCGGCACAGATACGCAGTATTTT.

This clonotype has more than one count but fewer than ten. V usage is TRBV30 and J usage is TRBJ1-2; D is ambiguous. This CDR3 region has 13 residues. Per germline, CDR1 GTSNPN and CDR2 SVGIG (reference sequence). The ends were cut back, 5 bases at V and 11 bases at J, with 21 bases in the middle. The DNA for the CDR3 is TGTGCCTGGGCTGCCGAGAGAGGGATCGGGTACACCTTC. The encoded protein is CAWAAERGIGYTF. The complete variable domain, with remaining parts taken from reference TRBV30 and TRBJ1-2, reads SQTIHQWPATLVQPVGSPLSLECTVEGTSNPNLYWYRQAAGRGLQLLFYSVGIGQISSEVPQNLSASRPQDRQFILSSKKLLLSDSGFYLCAWAAERGIGYTFGSGTRLTVV.

This chain uses TRBV6-8 with TRBJ1-5; 8 positions agree with TRBD1. With V trimmed by 4 bases and J by 4 bases, 9 bases remained unmatched. The CDR3 has 16 amino acids. Germline CDR1 reads MNHGY; CDR2 reads SAAAGT. The CDR3 reads CASSSRDRPTNQPQHF. The CDR3 DNA is TGTGCCAGCAGTTCCCGGGACAGGCCCACGAATCAGCCCCAGCATTTT.

This clonotype has only a few counts. The V gene is TRBV12-3 or TRBV12-4, the J gene TRBJ2-7; D gene uncertain. The V and J ends lost 2 bases and 7 bases respectively, with 9 bases between them. This CDR3 spans 12 amino acids. In DNA form, the CDR3 reads TGTGCCAGCAGTTTACCTTTTGGGGAGCAGTACTTC. Amino acids: CASSLPFGEQYF.

This clonotype was seen more than once but under ten times. This chain joins TRBV6-6 and TRBJ2-5; 9 bases align to TRBD1. The J segment lost 9 bases and the V segment lost 4 bases, leaving 9 bases of the junction unmatched. This CDR3 has 14 residues. CDR1 and CDR2 from the germline V gene are MNHNY and SVGAGI (reference sequence). The CDR3 region is CASSLRQGVSAQYF. Written as DNA, the CDR3 is TGTGCCAGCAGTTTACGACAGGGGGTTTCGGCCCAGTACTTC.

This clonotype was counted many times. The chain is built from TRBV11-2 and TRBJ2-3, with 13 bases identical to TRBD2. The germline gives CDR1 SGHAT, CDR2 FQNNGV. Germline trimming cut 1 base from V and 2 bases from J; bases unmatched to any gene: 9. The CDR3 extends over 19 amino acids. The CDR3 is CASSLASGTSGTDTDTQYF. The CDR3 bases are TGTGCCAGCAGCTTAGCCTCCGGGACTAGCGGGACAGACACAGATACGCAGTATTTT.

Ten or more counts support this clonotype. The chain has TRBV7-3 and TRBJ2-2; no definite D call. This CDR3 spans 15 amino acids. Germline CDR1 reads SGHTA; CDR2 reads FQGTGA. The germline V and J ends were trimmed by 2 bases and 3 bases, with 10 bases remaining between them. CDR3 coding DNA: TGTGCCAGCAGCTTAGGGTTTGGGTACACCGGGGAGCTGTTTTTT. The encoded protein is CASSLGFGYTGELFF.

This clonotype was seen at least ten times. J is TRBJ2-1 and V is TRBV5-1, with 7 bases lining up with TRBD2. Germline CDR1 and CDR2: SGHRS and YFSETQ. The CDR3 has 16 residues. V lost 0 bases to trimming and J lost 6 bases; unmatched junction nucleotides: 9. CDR3 amino acids: CASSLEVGGLPNEQFF. CDR3 in DNA: TGCGCCAGCAGCTTGGAGGTGGGAGGGCTCCCCAATGAGCAGTTCTTC.